This T cell receptor beta chain was identified during a study of T cells in localized non-small cell lung cancer. General study points: Uninvolved adjacent lung had the highest recorded T cell clonality, with tumor below it. Out of the top 100 tumor clones, a median roughly 58 were seen in adjacent lung. A raised T cell density in blood coincided with lengthier overall survival.

The CDR3 has 16 amino acids. The trim removed 4 bases at V and 2 bases at J, leaving 8 bases unmatched. CDR1 is SGHRS, CDR2 YFSETQ, per germline. The repertoire was sequenced with immunoSEQ multiplex PCR; TCRdb's copy has only in-frame clones and lacks some. The sample lists some 49,000 clones, roughly 79% occurring once. With respect to this clone: Its target is not known.

The sequence was collected from a man between 40 and 70 years old with stage III lung adenocarcinoma. J is TRBJ2-5 and V is TRBV5-1, with TRBD2 matching over 10 bases. This specimen consisted of peripheral blood mononuclear cells, obtained before any cancer treatment. The CDR3 nucleotides read TGCGCCAGCAGCCCAAAAGGACTAGCGGATCAAGAGACCCAGTACTTC. Encoded protein: CASSPKGLADQETQYF.